Listed here are 8 T cell receptor beta chains from one sample, sequenced in a study of early stage breast cancer tumors. The assay was immunoSEQ multiplex PCR, and TCRdb's table has in-frame clones only and misses some. The sample has about 72,000 clones; around 85% are singletons. The sample comprised blood. The receptors shown here come from a person aged 55 to 75 with breast cancer.

V and J are TRBV6-6 and TRBJ2-7; weak D call: TRBD1 (6 bases). This CDR3 has 15 residues. CDR1 and CDR2 (germline): MNHNY, SVGAGI (reference sequence). V lost 0 bases to trimming and J lost 3 bases, with 12 bases between them. The CDR3 bases are TGTGCCAGCAGTTACTCTAGGGGCAGGGGCTACGAGCAGTACTTC. This sequence encodes CASSYSRGRGYEQYF.

This chain joins TRBV28 and TRBJ2-7; possibly TRBD2 for D (5 bases). Germline V gene sequence: CDR1 MDHEN, CDR2 SYDVKM. The CDR3 contains 13 residues. V lost 6 bases to trimming and J lost 2 bases, with 11 bases between them. In nucleotides, the CDR3 is TGTGCCAGCAGCCGGGATTTTACCTACGAGCAGTACTTC. Translating it yields CASSRDFTYEQYF.

The gene calls are TRBV18 and TRBJ1-3; no firm D call. The CDR3 contains 14 residues. CDR1 and CDR2 from the germline V gene are KGHSH and LQKENI. V shed 4 bases and J shed 3 bases, with 10 bases lying between them. The CDR3: CASSHEGGGNTIYF. Here the CDR3 DNA reads TGTGCCAGCTCACACGAGGGAGGTGGAAACACCATATATTTT.

This clone was seen a few times. J is TRBJ1-2 and V is TRBV5-1; D perhaps matches TRBD1 (5 bases). V was pared by 4 bases and J by 3 bases, with 16 bases between. The CDR3 loop spans 15 amino acids. The germline V gene has CDR1 SGHRS and CDR2 YFSETQ. The CDR3 region is CASSPGLAGDYGYTF. The CDR3, as DNA: TGCGCCAGCAGCCCGGGACTGGCGGGTGACTATGGCTACACCTTC.

The V call is TRBV7-9, the J call TRBJ2-7; TRBD1 might be the D (6 bases). The CDR3 extends over 15 amino acids. Germline CDR1 SEHNR, CDR2 FQNEAQ (reference sequence). Deletions cut 2 bases from V and 5 bases from J, with 16 bases between. DNA of the CDR3: TGTGCCAGCAGCTTATCACAGGGCCCCTTCCACGAGCAGTACTTC. Its translation is CASSLSQGPFHEQYF.

The chain carries TRBV10-1 and TRBJ1-1; D is undetermined. The ends were cut back, 2 bases at V and 5 bases at J, with 9 bases in the middle. Germline lookup yields CDR1 WNHNN and CDR2 SYGVQD (reference sequence). The CDR3 length is 13 residues. The CDR3 sequence: CASSEGLGTEAFF. The CDR3 DNA is TGCGCCAGCAGTGAGGGCCTGGGAACTGAAGCTTTCTTT.

The CDR3 coding sequence is TGTGCCAGCTCACTAGTAACAGGGGGCTATTCTGGCGATGGCTACACCTTC. This sequence encodes CASSLVTGGYSGDGYTF. The V gene is TRBV18, the J gene TRBJ1-2, with 9 bases matching TRBD1. The CDR3 consists of 17 residues. CDR1 is KGHSH and CDR2 is LQKENI in the germline V gene. V was pared by 4 bases and J by 6 bases, with 15 bases of the junction left unmatched. The whole variable domain, filled in from reference TRBV18 and TRBJ1-2, reads NAGVMQNPRHLVRRRGQEARLRCSPMKGHSHVYWYRQLPEEGLKFMVYLQKENIIDESGMPKERFSAEFPKEGPSILRIQQVVRGDSAAYFCASSLVTGGYSGDGYTFGSGTRLTVV.

The chain combines TRBV6-1 with TRBJ2-7; D unresolved. Germline CDR1 MNHNS, CDR2 SASEGT. The length of the CDR3 is 14 residues. The V gene lost 4 bases and the J gene lost 4 bases, with 14 bases spanning the gap. This CDR3 is CASSAARTVYEQYF. The CDR3 DNA sequence: TGTGCCAGCAGTGCGGCCCGGACGGTGTACGAGCAGTACTTC.